The source of this T cell receptor (beta chain) is a study of OX40 agonist ivuxolimab in advanced cancers. Study outcomes and limitations: Expanded clones tended on average to be more numerous among CD8+ T cells than CD4+. Clones of CD4+ and CD8+ blood T cells grew by week 6 at doses of 0.1 to 3.0 mg/kg.

Produced via immunoSEQ multiplex PCR; TCRdb's table is partial and in-frame only. The table has about 82,000 clones, more than 80% seen once; the top ten hold around 2.3%. The CDR3 consists of 16 residues. CDR1 is SGHRS and CDR2 is YFSETQ in the germline V gene. Trimming shortened V by 2 bases and J by 5 bases, and 19 bases separated the two germline ends. This clone appeared once. Antigen specificity is unknown. This chain joins TRBV5-1 and TRBJ1-2; D ambiguous. This specimen was CD4+ or CD8+ T cells sorted from blood, taken in a trial of the OX40 agonist ivuxolimab. The clonotype comes from an adult with an advanced solid tumor such as melanoma, head and neck, liver or kidney cancer. The CDR3, as DNA: TGCGCCAGCAGCTTAGGAAGTATTAGGGCGGCGTATGGCTACACCTTC. Amino acids: CASSLGSIRAAYGYTF.